Listed here is a single T cell receptor (beta chain). Antigen: not known. In germline, CDR1 is MNHEY, CDR2 SMNVEV (reference sequence). The length of the CDR3 is 16 residues. Trimming took 6 bases from V and 0 from J; bases not matched to a gene: 8. The source of the sample is a study of CD8 T cells in Susac syndrome. Treatment-naive patients with stable or active relapsing-remitting disease were the multiple sclerosis controls. About 0.5 to 1 ug RNA was reverse transcribed with random hexamers. TCRdb re-analysed the immunoSEQ multiplex PCR reads in MiXCR, keeping a single row per CDR3 protein. The table includes a few hundred thousand distinct CDR3 sequences, roughly 96% detected once. General observations from the study: The authors acknowledged that their TCR sequencing and HLA analysis involved a relatively small number of individuals.

This TCR derives from a human donor with multiple sclerosis. Sequencing was carried out using CD4+ T cells from PBMCs. The chain is built from TRBV27 and TRBJ2-7, with 10 positions matching TRBD2. The CDR3 here is CASRFSPSGSSYEQYF. As DNA, the CDR3 is TGTGCCAGCAGGTTCTCCCCTAGCGGGAGCTCCTACGAGCAGTACTTC.